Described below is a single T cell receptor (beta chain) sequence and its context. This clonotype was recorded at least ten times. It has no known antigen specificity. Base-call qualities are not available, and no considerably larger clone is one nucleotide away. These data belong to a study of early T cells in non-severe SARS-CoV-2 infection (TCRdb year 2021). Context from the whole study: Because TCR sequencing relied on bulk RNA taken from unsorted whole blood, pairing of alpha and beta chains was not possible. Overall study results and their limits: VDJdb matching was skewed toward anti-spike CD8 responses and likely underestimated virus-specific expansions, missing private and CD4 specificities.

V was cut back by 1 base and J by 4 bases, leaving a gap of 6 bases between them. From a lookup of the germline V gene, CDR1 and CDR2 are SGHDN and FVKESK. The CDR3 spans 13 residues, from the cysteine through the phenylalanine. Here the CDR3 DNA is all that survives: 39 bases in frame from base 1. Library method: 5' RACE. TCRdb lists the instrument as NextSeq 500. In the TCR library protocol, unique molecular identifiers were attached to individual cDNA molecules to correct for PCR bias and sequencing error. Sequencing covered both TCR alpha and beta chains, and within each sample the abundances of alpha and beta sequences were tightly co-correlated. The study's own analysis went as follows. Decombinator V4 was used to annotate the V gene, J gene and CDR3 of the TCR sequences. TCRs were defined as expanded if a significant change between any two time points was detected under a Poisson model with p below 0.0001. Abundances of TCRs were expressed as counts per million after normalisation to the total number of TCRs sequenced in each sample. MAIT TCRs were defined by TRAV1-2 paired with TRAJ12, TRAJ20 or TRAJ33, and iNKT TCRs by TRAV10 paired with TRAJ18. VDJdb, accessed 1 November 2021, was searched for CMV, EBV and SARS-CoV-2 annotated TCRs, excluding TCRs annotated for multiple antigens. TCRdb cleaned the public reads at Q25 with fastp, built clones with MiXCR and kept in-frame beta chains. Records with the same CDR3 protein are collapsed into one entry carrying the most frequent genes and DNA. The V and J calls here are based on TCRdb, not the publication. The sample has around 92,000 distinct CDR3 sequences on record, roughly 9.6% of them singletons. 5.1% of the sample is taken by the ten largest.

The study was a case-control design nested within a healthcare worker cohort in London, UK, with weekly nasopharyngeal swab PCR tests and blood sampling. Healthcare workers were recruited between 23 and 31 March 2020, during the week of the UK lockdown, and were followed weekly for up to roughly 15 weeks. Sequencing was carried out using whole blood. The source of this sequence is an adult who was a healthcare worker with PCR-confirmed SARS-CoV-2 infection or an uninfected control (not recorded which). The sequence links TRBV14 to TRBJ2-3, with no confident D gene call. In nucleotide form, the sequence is TGTGCCAGCAGCCAAGTGGTCGCAGATACGCAGTATTTT. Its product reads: CASSQVVADTQYF.